This T cell receptor beta chain was sequenced during a study of identical twins. Study-wide findings and caveats: Among out-of-frame alpha sequences shared by twins, low generation probability occurred in excess.

Trimming removed 4 bases from V and 0 bases from J, with 10 bases in between. The CDR3 is 15 residues long. CDR1 SGDLS and CDR2 YYNGEE come from the germline V gene. TCRdb analysed the 5' RACE reads with MiXCR anew, one entry per CDR3 protein. The profile shows about 530,000 distinct CDR3 sequences, approximately 20% of them singletons. This clonotype was counted a few times. Its target is not known. The data were also submitted as part of a second study, on yellow fever vaccine responses in identical twins. That work states: After vaccination, twins' T cell response reportedly seemed partly convergent, partly personalized.

The sample consisted of CD4+ T cells sorted from blood. The receptor was isolated from a woman between 18 and 29 years old in good health. J is TRBJ2-2 and V is TRBV9; D gene uncertain. CDR3 amino acids: CASSPRDTNTGELFF. CDR3 in DNA: TGTGCCAGCAGCCCCCGAGATACGAACACCGGGGAGCTGTTTTTT.